The clone carrying this T cell receptor (beta chain) was recorded a few times. Its antigen is not identified. This record belongs to a study of OX40 agonist ivuxolimab in advanced cancers. In the study overall: Of the participants, 40% had some prior anti-PD-1, anti-PD-L1 or anti-CTLA-4 therapy, which was allowed. Partial responses were achieved by three patients, of whom one had hepatocellular carcinoma and two had cutaneous melanoma. General study points: The study found that CD8+ T cells averaged more expanded clones than CD4+. At doses 0.1 to 3.0 mg/kg, CD4+ and CD8+ clones expanded.

CDR3 length: 15 amino acids. Trimming stripped 4 bases from V and 3 bases from J, with 14 bases between. Germline V gene sequence: CDR1 SGHRS, CDR2 YFSETQ. Profiling relied on immunoSEQ multiplex PCR, and the TCRdb table lists in-frame clones only, not all of them. The data hold about 86,000 clones, with around 90% observed a single time. The chain is built from TRBV5-1 and TRBJ2-1, with a possible D match to TRBD2 (5 bases). Specimen: CD4+ or CD8+ T cells sorted from blood, collected in a trial of the OX40 agonist ivuxolimab. The clonotype originates from an adult with an advanced solid tumor such as melanoma, head and neck, liver or kidney cancer. DNA for the CDR3: TGCGCCAGCAGCCTCCGGGATCTCCTCTACAATGAGCAGTTCTTC. Its translation is CASSLRDLLYNEQFF.